The clone carrying this TCR beta chain was picked up a small number of times. Its antigen is as yet unknown. Unique molecular identifiers featured in each of the TCR beta cDNA libraries. MiXCR, run by TCRdb on the PCR reads, gives a single entry per CDR3 protein. Here the sample spans more than 350,000 distinct CDR3 sequences, over 30% being singletons. J lost 4 bases, V lost 6 bases, and 8 bases had no gene match. Germline-derived CDR1 and CDR2 are MNHEY and SVGAGI. The CDR3 is made up of 15 amino acids. This sample was included in a study of post-analysis software for immune sequencing data. Points from the study as a whole: Patients used about 5 TRBV segments, including TRBV5-6, TRBV5-1 and TRBV20-1, more often than controls.

V is TRBV6-5 and J is TRBJ2-7, with 11 bases aligning to TRBD2. Sequencing was done on a sample of blood. The TCR comes from a girl aged 2 to 9 with multiple sclerosis. CDR3 protein: CASRHTSGGAYEQYF. For the CDR3, the DNA is TGTGCCAGCAGACACACTAGCGGGGGAGCTTACGAGCAGTACTTC.